Sequencing of this T cell receptor beta chain was carried out in a study of shared clonotypes between healthy human individuals. Study results and caveats: Incompleteness in sorted-subset sequencing, despite large depth, was shown by rarefaction.

This clone has only a few counts. What it binds is unknown. CDR1 is MNHEY and CDR2 is SMNVEV in the germline V gene (reference sequence). Trimming stripped 6 bases from V and 0 bases from J, with 11 bases between. There are 14 residues in the CDR3. Assay: immunoSEQ multiplex PCR; the TCRdb copy retains only in-frame clones and omits some. Of about 95,000 clones in the sample, 67% were seen once. Sequenced: memory CD8+ T cells sorted from blood. Sample subset: CD45RO+ cells pooled with CCR7-negative TemRA cells. The source of this sequence is a man aged 25-40 years in good health. V and J are TRBV27 and TRBJ1-1; a weak D match, TRBD1 (5 bases). CDR3 region: CASSAWGVNTEAFF. Written as DNA, the CDR3 is TGTGCCAGCAGCGCCTGGGGGGTGAACACTGAAGCTTTCTTT.